This T cell receptor beta chain originates from a study of T cells in localized non-small cell lung cancer. The V and J ends lost 6 bases and 5 bases respectively, with 16 bases between them. The CDR3 loop spans 14 amino acids. CDR1 and CDR2 from the germline V gene are MGHDK and SYGVNS. This clone appeared a single time. Assay: immunoSEQ multiplex PCR; the TCRdb copy retains only in-frame clones and omits some. This sample has approximately 41,000 clones, with about 88% found just once. This rearrangement joins TRBV25-1 to TRBJ2-5; D is unresolved. The specimen was peripheral blood, collected before any cancer treatment. This receptor was taken from a woman aged 18-55 years with stage III lung adenocarcinoma. This CDR3 is CASSNVGFQETQYF. The CDR3, as DNA: TGTGCCAGCAGCAACGTGGGTTTTCAGGAGACCCAGTACTTC. The entire variable domain, with the rest obtained from reference TRBV25-1 and TRBJ2-5, is as follows: EADIYQTPRYLVIGTGKKITLECSQTMGHDKMYWYQQDPGMELHLIHYSYGVNSTEKGDLSSESTVSRIRTEHFPLTLESARPSHTSQYLCASSNVGFQETQYFGPGTRLLVL.